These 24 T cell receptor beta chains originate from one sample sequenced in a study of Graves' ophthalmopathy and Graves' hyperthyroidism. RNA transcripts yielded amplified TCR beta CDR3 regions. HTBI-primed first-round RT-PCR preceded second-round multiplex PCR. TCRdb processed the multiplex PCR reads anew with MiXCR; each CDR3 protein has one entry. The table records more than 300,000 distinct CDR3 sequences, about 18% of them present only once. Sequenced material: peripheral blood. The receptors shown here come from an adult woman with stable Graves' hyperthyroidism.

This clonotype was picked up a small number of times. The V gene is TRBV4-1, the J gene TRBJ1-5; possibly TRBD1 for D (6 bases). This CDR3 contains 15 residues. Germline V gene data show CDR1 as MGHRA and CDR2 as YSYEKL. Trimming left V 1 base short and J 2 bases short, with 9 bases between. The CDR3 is CASSQADSRNQPQHF. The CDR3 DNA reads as TGCGCCAGCAGCCAAGCGGACAGCCGCAATCAGCCCCAGCATTTT.

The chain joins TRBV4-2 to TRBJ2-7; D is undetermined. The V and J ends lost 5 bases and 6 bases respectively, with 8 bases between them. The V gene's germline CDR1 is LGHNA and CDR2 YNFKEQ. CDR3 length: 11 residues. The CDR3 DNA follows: TGTGCCAGCAGCTCTCTCCTCGAGCAGTACTTC. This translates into CASSSLLEQYF.

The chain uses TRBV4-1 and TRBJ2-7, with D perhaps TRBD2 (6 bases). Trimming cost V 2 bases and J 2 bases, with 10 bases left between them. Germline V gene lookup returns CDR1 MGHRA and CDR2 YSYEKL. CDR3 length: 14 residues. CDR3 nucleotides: TGCGCCAGCAGCCAACTAGCGAACCCCTACGAGCAGTACTTC. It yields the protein CASSQLANPYEQYF.

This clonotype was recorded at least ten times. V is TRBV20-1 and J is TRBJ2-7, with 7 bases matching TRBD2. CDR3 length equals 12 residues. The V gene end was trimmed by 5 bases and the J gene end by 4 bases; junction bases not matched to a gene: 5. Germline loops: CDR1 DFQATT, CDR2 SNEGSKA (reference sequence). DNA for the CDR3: TGCAGTGCTTCGCGGGAGTTTTACGAGCAGTACTTC. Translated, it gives CSASREFYEQYF.

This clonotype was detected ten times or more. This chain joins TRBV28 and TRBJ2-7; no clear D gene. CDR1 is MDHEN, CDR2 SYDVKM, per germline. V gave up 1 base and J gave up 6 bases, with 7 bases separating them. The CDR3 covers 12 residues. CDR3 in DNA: TGTGCCAGCAGTTTATACAGCCGCGAGCAGTACTTC. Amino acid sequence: CASSLYSREQYF.

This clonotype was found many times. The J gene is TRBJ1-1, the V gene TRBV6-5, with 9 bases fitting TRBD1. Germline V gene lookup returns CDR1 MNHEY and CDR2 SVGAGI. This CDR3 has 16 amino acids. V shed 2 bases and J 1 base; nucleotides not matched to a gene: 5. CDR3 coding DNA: TGTGCCAGCAGTTACACGGACAGGGGTGGGAACACTGAAGCTTTCTTT. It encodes CASSYTDRGGNTEAFF.

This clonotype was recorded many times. The CDR3 sequence is CASSFRTGVVYEQYF. CDR3 coding DNA: TGTGCCAGCAGTTTCCGGACAGGGGTGGTATACGAGCAGTACTTC. The chain has TRBV12-3 or TRBV12-4 and TRBJ2-7; TRBD1 aligns across 9 bases. Unmatched junction bases numbered 7, after V lost 3 bases and J lost 4 bases. CDR3 length: 15 residues.

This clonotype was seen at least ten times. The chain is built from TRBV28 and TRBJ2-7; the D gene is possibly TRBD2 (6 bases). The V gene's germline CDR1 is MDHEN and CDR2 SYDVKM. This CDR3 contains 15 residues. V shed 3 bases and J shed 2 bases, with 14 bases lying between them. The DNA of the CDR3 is TGTGCCAGCAGTTTGGACCAGTCGGGGGCCTACGAGCAGTACTTC. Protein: CASSLDQSGAYEQYF.

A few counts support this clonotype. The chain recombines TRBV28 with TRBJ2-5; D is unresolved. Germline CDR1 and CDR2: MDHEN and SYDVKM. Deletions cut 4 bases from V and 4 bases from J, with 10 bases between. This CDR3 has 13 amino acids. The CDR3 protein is CASSWKPRETQYF. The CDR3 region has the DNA TGTGCCAGCAGTTGGAAACCGAGAGAGACCCAGTACTTC.

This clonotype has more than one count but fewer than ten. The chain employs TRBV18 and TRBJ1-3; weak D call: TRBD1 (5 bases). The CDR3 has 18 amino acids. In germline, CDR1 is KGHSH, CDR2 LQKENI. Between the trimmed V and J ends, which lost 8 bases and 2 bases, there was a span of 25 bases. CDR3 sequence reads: CASDGKGGAPKAGNTIYF. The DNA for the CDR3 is TGTGCCAGCGATGGGAAAGGAGGGGCGCCTAAGGCTGGAAACACCATATATTTT.

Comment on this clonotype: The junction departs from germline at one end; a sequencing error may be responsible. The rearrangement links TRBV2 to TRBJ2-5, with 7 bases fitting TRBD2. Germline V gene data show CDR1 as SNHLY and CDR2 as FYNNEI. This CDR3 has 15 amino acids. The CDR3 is CAGSVQAGRFETQYF. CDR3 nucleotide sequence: TGTGCCGGCAGTGTACAAGCGGGGCGGTTTGAGACCCAGTACTTC.

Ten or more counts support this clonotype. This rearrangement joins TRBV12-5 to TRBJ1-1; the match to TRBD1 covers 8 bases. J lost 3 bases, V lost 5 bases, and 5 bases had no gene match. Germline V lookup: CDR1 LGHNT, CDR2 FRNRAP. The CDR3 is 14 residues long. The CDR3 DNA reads TGTGCTAGTGGTGGAACAGGGGGGGACACTGAAGCTTTCTTT. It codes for CASGGTGGDTEAFF.

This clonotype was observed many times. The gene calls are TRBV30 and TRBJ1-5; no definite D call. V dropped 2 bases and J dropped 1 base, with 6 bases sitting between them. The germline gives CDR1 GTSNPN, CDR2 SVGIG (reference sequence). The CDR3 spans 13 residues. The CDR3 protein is CAWSTGSNQPQHF. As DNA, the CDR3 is TGTGCCTGGAGTACCGGGAGCAATCAGCCCCAGCATTTT.

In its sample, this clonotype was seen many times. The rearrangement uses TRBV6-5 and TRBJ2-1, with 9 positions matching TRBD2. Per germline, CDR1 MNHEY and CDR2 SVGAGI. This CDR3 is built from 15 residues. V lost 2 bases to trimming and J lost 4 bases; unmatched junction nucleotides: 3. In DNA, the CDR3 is TGTGCCAGCAGTTACCCGGGACTAGCTTACAATGAGCAGTTCTTC. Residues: CASSYPGLAYNEQFF.

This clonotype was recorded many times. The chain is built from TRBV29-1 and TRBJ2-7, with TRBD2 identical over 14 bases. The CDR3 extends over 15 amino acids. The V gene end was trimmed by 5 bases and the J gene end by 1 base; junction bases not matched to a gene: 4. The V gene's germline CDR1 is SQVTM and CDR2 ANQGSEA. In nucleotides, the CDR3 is TGCAGCGTTACGGGACTAGCGGGAGCATCCTACGAGCAGTACTTC. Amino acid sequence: CSVTGLAGASYEQYF.

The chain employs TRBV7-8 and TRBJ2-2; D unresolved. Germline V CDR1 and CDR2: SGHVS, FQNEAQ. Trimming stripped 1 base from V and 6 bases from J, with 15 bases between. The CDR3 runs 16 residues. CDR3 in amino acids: CASSLGVVRFSGELFF. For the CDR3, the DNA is TGTGCCAGCAGCTTAGGGGTTGTTAGGTTCTCCGGGGAGCTGTTTTTT.

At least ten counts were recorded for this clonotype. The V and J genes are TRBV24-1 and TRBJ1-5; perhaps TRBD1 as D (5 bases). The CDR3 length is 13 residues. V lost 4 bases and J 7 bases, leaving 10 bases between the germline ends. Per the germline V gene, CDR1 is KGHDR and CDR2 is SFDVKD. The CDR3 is CATSDAPGQPQHF. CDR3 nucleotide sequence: TGTGCCACCAGTGACGCTCCAGGGCAGCCCCAGCATTTT.

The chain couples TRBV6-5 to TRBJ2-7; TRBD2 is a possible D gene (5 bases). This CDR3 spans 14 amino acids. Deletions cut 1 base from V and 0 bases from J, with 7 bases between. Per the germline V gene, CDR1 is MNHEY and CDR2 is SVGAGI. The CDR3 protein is CASSYFAGSYEQYF. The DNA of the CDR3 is TGTGCCAGCAGTTACTTCGCGGGCTCCTACGAGCAGTACTTC.

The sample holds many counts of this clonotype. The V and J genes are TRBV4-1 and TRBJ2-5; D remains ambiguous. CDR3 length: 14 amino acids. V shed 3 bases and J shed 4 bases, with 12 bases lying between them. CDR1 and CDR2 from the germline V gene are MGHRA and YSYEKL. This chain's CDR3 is CASSQGGFGETQYF. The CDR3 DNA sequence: TGCGCCAGCAGCCAGGGTGGGTTTGGAGAGACCCAGTACTTC.

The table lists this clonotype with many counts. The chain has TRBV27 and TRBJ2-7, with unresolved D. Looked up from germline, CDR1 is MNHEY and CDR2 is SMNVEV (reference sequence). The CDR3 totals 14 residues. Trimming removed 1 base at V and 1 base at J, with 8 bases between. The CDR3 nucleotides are TGTGCCAGCAGTTTATTTGGCGGATCCTACGAGCAGTACTTC. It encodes CASSLFGGSYEQYF.

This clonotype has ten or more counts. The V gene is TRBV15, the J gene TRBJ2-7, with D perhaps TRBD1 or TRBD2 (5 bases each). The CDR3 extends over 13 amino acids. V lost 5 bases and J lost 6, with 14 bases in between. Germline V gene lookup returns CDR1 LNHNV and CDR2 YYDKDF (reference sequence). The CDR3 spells CATSPPQGREQYF. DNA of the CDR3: TGTGCCACCAGCCCCCCCCAGGGACGCGAGCAGTACTTC.

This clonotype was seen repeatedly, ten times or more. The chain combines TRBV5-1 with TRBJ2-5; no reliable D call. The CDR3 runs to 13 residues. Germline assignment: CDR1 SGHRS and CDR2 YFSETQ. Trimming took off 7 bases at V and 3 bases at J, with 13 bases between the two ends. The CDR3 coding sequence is TGCGCCAGCTCCTCGTTGATTGAAGAGACCCAGTACTTC. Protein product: CASSSLIEETQYF.

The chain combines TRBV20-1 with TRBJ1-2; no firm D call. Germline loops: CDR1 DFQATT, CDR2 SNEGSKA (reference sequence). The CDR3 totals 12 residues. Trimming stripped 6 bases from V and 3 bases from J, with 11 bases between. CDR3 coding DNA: TGCAGTGCCGCTGACGAATACTATGGCTACACCTTC. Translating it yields CSAADEYYGYTF.

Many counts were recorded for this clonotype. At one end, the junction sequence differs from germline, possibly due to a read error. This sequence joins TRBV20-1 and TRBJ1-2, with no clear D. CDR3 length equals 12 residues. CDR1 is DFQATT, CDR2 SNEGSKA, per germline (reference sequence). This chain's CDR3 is CSAGDHNYGYTF. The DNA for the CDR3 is TGCAGTGCTGGAGACCATAACTATGGCTACACCTTC.